These 23 T cell receptor beta chains originate from one sample sequenced in a study of shared clonotypes between healthy human individuals. Only in-frame clones appear in the TCRdb table, and some are missing; sequencing was by immunoSEQ multiplex PCR. The sample carries some 2 million clones, approximately 95% recorded once. Sequenced sample: naive CD4+ T cells sorted from blood. Documented subset: CD45RA+ positively selected. These receptors all come from a man between 18 and 29 years old in good health.

The J gene is TRBJ1-2, the V gene TRBV30; D possibly corresponds to TRBD1 (6 bases). In germline, CDR1 is GTSNPN, CDR2 SVGIG (reference sequence). The CDR3 is 13 residues long. The V end was cut by 4 bases, the J end by 4 bases, with 13 bases between. The CDR3 DNA reads TGTGCCTGGACCCAACAGGGTGCCTATGGCTACACCTTC. Protein sequence: CAWTQQGAYGYTF.

This chain links TRBV10-3 with TRBJ1-5; TRBD1 might be the D (5 bases). Germline lookup yields CDR1 ENHRY and CDR2 SYGVKD. V lost 6 bases and J 2 bases, leaving 11 bases between the germline ends. The CDR3 spans 14 residues. The CDR3 region is CAIRPGSGNQPQHF. CDR3 nucleotide sequence: TGTGCCATCAGGCCAGGGAGCGGCAATCAGCCCCAGCATTTT.

The chain recombines TRBV6-5 with TRBJ2-3, with D hard to call. V lost 4 bases, J lost 5 bases, and 7 bases lay in between. CDR3 size: 12 residues. The V gene's germline CDR1 is MNHEY and CDR2 SVGAGI. The CDR3 reads CASSSPKDTQYF. CDR3 bases: TGTGCCAGCAGTTCCCCGAAAGATACGCAGTATTTT.

The V call is TRBV6-5, the J call TRBJ1-2, with D tentatively TRBD1 (5 bases). Germline CDR1 MNHEY, CDR2 SVGAGI. V was clipped by 6 bases and J by 3 bases, with 17 bases between them. The CDR3 has 15 residues. The CDR3 DNA reads TGTGCCAGCAGAGTAGGGGTCAAGAGGGACTATGGCTACACCTTC. Its translation: CASRVGVKRDYGYTF.

The chain recombines TRBV6-5 with TRBJ1-2, with no clear D. CDR1 is MNHEY, CDR2 SVGAGI, per germline. The CDR3 loop spans 13 amino acids. Trimming left V 3 bases short and J 2 bases short, with 7 bases between. CDR3 bases: TGTGCCAGCAGTTATACAGTGAACTATGGCTACACCTTC. Protein product: CASSYTVNYGYTF.

The rearrangement links TRBV28 to TRBJ1-4, with D unclear. Germline values: CDR1 MDHEN, CDR2 SYDVKM. The V and J ends lost 5 bases and 0 bases respectively, with 10 bases between them. The CDR3 has 15 amino acids. The CDR3 spells CASSPSGSTNEKLFF. The CDR3 nucleotides read TGTGCCAGCAGTCCGTCGGGGTCAACTAATGAAAAACTGTTTTTT.

The rearrangement uses TRBV19 and TRBJ1-5, with a tentative D call TRBD1 (6 bases). The CDR3 totals 17 residues. Deletions cut 5 bases from V and 0 bases from J, with 17 bases between. Per germline, CDR1 LNHDA and CDR2 SQIVND (reference sequence). The CDR3 region is CASSPLAGATSNQPQHF. The CDR3 DNA reads TGTGCCAGTAGTCCACTCGCGGGGGCAACTAGCAATCAGCCCCAGCATTTT.

This chain uses TRBV18 with TRBJ2-7; the match to TRBD1 covers 8 bases. This CDR3 comprises 14 residues. The germline V gene has CDR1 KGHSH and CDR2 LQKENI. V lost 4 bases, J lost 2 bases, and 4 bases stayed unmatched. CDR3 sequence (DNA): TGTGCCAGCTCACTCGACAGGGGCCCCTACGAGCAGTACTTC. Its translation is CASSLDRGPYEQYF.

The chain is built from TRBV30 and TRBJ1-1; no definite D call. V lost 2 bases to trimming and J lost 6 bases, with 7 bases between them. Germline CDR1 and CDR2: GTSNPN and SVGIG (reference sequence). There are 11 residues in the CDR3. The CDR3 DNA sequence: TGTGCCTGGAGTCCCACATCTGAAGCTTTCTTT. Its translation: CAWSPTSEAFF.

The rearrangement links TRBV5-1 to TRBJ1-5; no reliable D call. Deletions cut 0 bases from V and 3 bases from J, with 10 bases between. CDR3 length: 15 residues. Germline V CDR1 and CDR2: SGHRS, YFSETQ. CDR3 in DNA: TGCGCCAGCAGCTTGGAGCCTGTTCCCAATCAGCCCCAGCATTTT. Protein product: CASSLEPVPNQPQHF.

The rearrangement uses TRBV29-1 and TRBJ1-4; D gene ambiguous. V shed 6 bases and J shed 2 bases, with 10 bases lying between them. The CDR3 loop spans 13 amino acids. Germline loops: CDR1 SQVTM, CDR2 ANQGSEA. The CDR3 reads CSVAKVTNEKLFF. DNA of the CDR3: TGCAGCGTGGCTAAAGTGACTAATGAAAAACTGTTTTTT.

V and J are TRBV2 and TRBJ2-2; D may match TRBD1 or TRBD2 (5 bases each). Trimming pared 6 bases from V and 4 bases from J, leaving 24 bases between. CDR1 and CDR2 (germline): SNHLY, FYNNEI. The CDR3 contains 18 residues. The CDR3 DNA sequence: TGTGCCAGCAGCATTGGGGACCCAATATCCGGGCCCACCGGGGAGCTGTTTTTT. Translating gives CASSIGDPISGPTGELFF.

The chain uses TRBV9 and TRBJ2-5; possibly TRBD1 or TRBD2 for D (5 bases each). The ends were cut back, 2 bases at V and 1 base at J, with 15 bases in the middle. This CDR3 has 16 residues. Germline V gene sequence: CDR1 SGDLS, CDR2 YYNGEE. CDR3 in DNA: TGTGCCAGCAGCGTGGGGACGAGTCTCGGCCAAGAGACCCAGTACTTC. Its translation is CASSVGTSLGQETQYF.

The chain links TRBV18 to TRBJ2-4; no clear D. Germline CDR1 and CDR2: KGHSH and LQKENI. The V end lost 2 bases, the J end lost 0 bases, and 8 bases lay between the germline ends. The length of the CDR3 is 15 residues. CDR3 coding DNA: TGTGCCAGCTCACCAGACTTACTAGCCAAAAACATTCAGTACTTC. This encodes CASSPDLLAKNIQYF.

The chain links TRBV12-5 to TRBJ1-3; unclear D gene. The V and J ends lost 4 bases and 2 bases respectively, with 12 bases between them. The CDR3 length is 15 residues. CDR1 and CDR2 from the germline V gene are LGHNT and FRNRAP. The CDR3 sequence: CASGYEATAGNTIYF. The CDR3 DNA is TGTGCTAGTGGTTACGAGGCGACGGCTGGAAACACCATATATTTT.

This clone was seen a single time. The J gene is TRBJ1-5, the V gene TRBV10-3, with D perhaps TRBD1 (6 bases). CDR3 size: 15 residues. Trimming took off 6 bases at V and 6 bases at J, with 18 bases between the two ends. Germline loops: CDR1 ENHRY, CDR2 SYGVKD. In DNA, the CDR3 is TGTGCCATCAGCCCCCGGGCCTTAGGGGGTCAGCCCCAGCATTTT. Translation gives CAISPRALGGQPQHF.

The chain carries TRBV6-1 and TRBJ2-7, with a weak D call TRBD1 (5 bases). Germline V gene lookup returns CDR1 MNHNS and CDR2 SASEGT. The CDR3 runs to 14 residues. V was clipped by 6 bases and J by 3 bases, with 15 bases between them. In nucleotides, the CDR3 is TGTGCCAGCAGGCCCTCGAGACAGCACTACGAGCAGTACTTC. It encodes CASRPSRQHYEQYF.

The chain employs TRBV2 and TRBJ1-3; unclear D gene. Germline V CDR1 and CDR2: SNHLY, FYNNEI. Trimming left V 7 bases short and J 0 bases short, with 16 bases between. This CDR3 is built from 16 residues. The CDR3 DNA is TGTGCCAGCACCATGGCCGCGGAGGACTCTGGAAACACCATATATTTT. Amino acid sequence: CASTMAAEDSGNTIYF.

The gene calls are TRBV19 and TRBJ2-1; D is possibly TRBD1 (6 bases). The germline gives CDR1 LNHDA, CDR2 SQIVND (reference sequence). This CDR3 is 16 amino acids long. V was shortened by 1 base and J by 0 bases, with 10 bases between the two germline ends. CDR3 sequence: CASSIAGANSYNEQFF. The CDR3 DNA follows: TGTGCCAGTAGTATAGCAGGGGCGAACTCCTACAATGAGCAGTTCTTC.

V gene TRBV5-4 combines with J gene TRBJ1-2; 12 bases are shared with TRBD1. The V gene end was trimmed by 4 bases and the J gene end by 8 bases; junction bases not matched to a gene: 9. This CDR3 region has 15 residues. Per the germline V gene, CDR1 is SGHNT and CDR2 is YYREEE (reference sequence). CDR3 in amino acids: CASSHTGTGGEGYTF. CDR3 bases: TGTGCCAGCAGCCACACCGGGACAGGGGGCGAGGGCTACACCTTC.

The CDR3 DNA is TGTGCCACCCTGAGCGGTTTAGCCAAAAACATTCAGTACTTC. Amino acid sequence: CATLSGLAKNIQYF. The gene calls are TRBV6-1 and TRBJ2-4; TRBD2 might be the D (5 bases). Trimming stripped 10 bases from V and 0 bases from J, with 13 bases between. The CDR3 is made up of 14 amino acids. Germline V CDR1 and CDR2: MNHNS, SASEGT.

The J gene is TRBJ1-5, the V gene TRBV18; D not certain. There are 14 residues in the CDR3. From germline, CDR1 is KGHSH and CDR2 LQKENI. V was cut by 3 bases and J by 0 bases, with 6 bases left in between. This CDR3 reads CASSPSDSNQPQHF. The DNA for the CDR3 is TGTGCCAGCTCACCGTCGGATAGCAATCAGCCCCAGCATTTT.

The J gene is TRBJ2-2, the V gene TRBV7-2, with 12 bases aligning to TRBD2. The CDR3 has 17 residues. V shed 5 bases, J shed 5 bases, and the junction held 9 bases outside the gene matches. Germline V gene data show CDR1 as SGHTA and CDR2 as FQGNSA. CDR3 in amino acids: CASSPVRLAGETGELFF. CDR3 sequence (DNA): TGTGCCAGCAGCCCTGTAAGACTAGCGGGAGAGACCGGGGAGCTGTTTTTT.